Listed below are T cell receptor beta chains from one sample, sequenced in a study of shared clonotypes between healthy human individuals. Profiled with immunoSEQ multiplex PCR; TCRdb holds only in-frame clones, not every one. The data show hundreds of thousands of clones, 95% to 96% seen once. The sequencing input was naive CD8+ T cells sorted from blood. Receptors originate from a woman under 40 in good health. The CDR3 runs from the conserved cysteine through the conserved F or W. The D gene is left open where the match is weak. Rows may omit the clone size; those that give it use once, few, many or a size class.

>TRBJ2-2|TRBV6-4|TRBD2|.
TGTGCCAGCAGTGTTGTGTCTAGCGGGAAGGGCGCCGGGGAGCTGTTTTTT
CASSVVSSGKGAGELFF
>TRBJ2-1|TRBV7-2|.|once
TGTGCCAGCAGCTTAGTACCGTTCGTGGGGAATGAGCAGTTCTTC
CASSLVPFVGNEQFF
>TRBJ2-2|TRBV25-1|TRBD2|.
TGTGCCAGCAGTGACCCGGGGACTAGCGGCACCGGGGAGCTGTTTTTT
CASSDPGTSGTGELFF
>TRBJ2-7|TRBV28|TRBD2|.
TGTGCCAGCAGTTTAAGGGCGGGAGGGCACTACGAGCAGTACTTC
CASSLRAGGHYEQYF
>TRBJ1-3|TRBV28|.|.
TGTGCCAGCACCAACTGGTACTCTGGAAACACCATATATTTT
CASTNWYSGNTIYF
>TRBJ2-1|TRBV27|TRBD2|.
TGTGCCAGCAGTTTTTTAGCGGGGACGAAAAATGAGCAGTTCTTC
CASSFLAGTKNEQFF
>TRBJ2-1|TRBV19|TRBD2|.
TGTGCCAGTAGTATAGTGGCGGGAGGGCCGAATGAGCAGTTCTTC
CASSIVAGGPNEQFF
>TRBJ2-1|TRBV6-1|.|.
TGTGCCAGCAGTGGACCTGTGGACAGAGCCCTCTACAATGAGCAGTTCTTC
CASSGPVDRALYNEQFF
>TRBJ2-3|TRBV7-9|TRBD1|.
TGTGCCAGCAGCTGGACAGGGGGCACAGATACGCAGTATTTT
CASSWTGGTDTQYF
>TRBJ2-2|TRBV30|.|.
TGTGCCTGGAGTGTTATACTTTCCTTGACTACGAACACCGGGGAGCTGTTTTTT
CAWSVILSLTTNTGELFF
>TRBJ2-7|TRBV28|TRBD2|.
TGTGCCAGCAGTCTAGCGGGAGACGGGTACGAGCAGTACTTC
CASSLAGDGYEQYF
>TRBJ2-1|TRBV19|TRBD2|once
TGTGCCAGCGCTCTAGCGGGACCATCCTACAATGAGCAGTTCTTC
CASALAGPSYNEQFF
>TRBJ1-1|TRBV6-5|.|.
TGTGCCAGCAGTCCCGGGTCGACGAACACTGAAGCTTTCTTT
CASSPGSTNTEAFF
>TRBJ2-7|TRBV28|.|.
TGTGCCAGCAGTTTAGGTCCAAGGGACACCTCCTACGAGCAGTACTTC
CASSLGPRDTSYEQYF
>TRBJ2-7|TRBV28|TRBD2|.
TGTGCCAGCAGTTTCAGCGGGGACTCCTACGAGCAGTACTTC
CASSFSGDSYEQYF
>TRBJ2-7|TRBV4-1|.|.
TGCGCCAGCAGCCACATCGGAGGCCTATTTACCGAGCAGTACTTC
CASSHIGGLFTEQYF
>TRBJ1-1|TRBV7-8|.|.
TGTGCCAGCAGTCCGCCAACCCCTGGACAATCTGAAGCTTTCTTT
CASSPPTPGQSEAFF
>TRBJ1-2|TRBV19|TRBD1|.
TGTGCCACCTACGGGGACAGGGACCAGTTTAACTATGGCTACACCTTC
CATYGDRDQFNYGYTF
>TRBJ1-2|TRBV7-9|.|.
TGTGCCAGCCTCCAGCCGAAGGGGGGCTACACCTTC
CASLQPKGGYTF
>TRBJ1-1|TRBV5-6|TRBD1|.
TGTGCCAGCAGCCTAATGACAGGGGGTGGCACTGAAGCTTTCTTT
CASSLMTGGGTEAFF
>TRBJ1-1|TRBV6-5|TRBD1|.
TGTGCCAGCAGTCACGGGACAGGGCGCAACACTGAAGCTTTCTTT
CASSHGTGRNTEAFF
>TRBJ2-5|TRBV5-4|.|.
TGTGCCAGCAGCTCGCTAGAGACCCAGTACTTC
CASSSLETQYF
>TRBJ1-5|TRBV2|TRBD1|.
TGTGCCAGCAGTGCTTCACGCAGGGGGCCAGATCAGCCCCAGCATTTT
CASSASRRGPDQPQHF
>TRBJ2-2|TRBV19|.|once
TGTGCCAGTAGTATTCTTAGCGGAGGCGGTGGGGAGCTGTTTTTT
CASSILSGGGGELFF
>TRBJ2-5|TRBV13|.|.
TGTGCCAGCAGCTTACGGAGTCTCCAAGAGACCCAGTACTTC
CASSLRSLQETQYF
>TRBJ1-5|TRBV19|TRBD1|.
TGTGCCAGTAGTGTTGGACAGGGACCTAGACAGCCCCAGCATTTT
CASSVGQGPRQPQHF
>TRBJ1-2|TRBV15|.|once
TGTGCCACCAGCAGAGGACCCGAGGGGAACCCTTTCACTAACTATGGCTACACCTTC
CATSRGPEGNPFTNYGYTF
>TRBJ2-7|TRBV10-2|TRBD1|.
TGCGCCAGCAGGGGAGGGACAGGGGACTACGAGCAGTACTTC
CASRGGTGDYEQYF
>TRBJ2-7|TRBV20-1|.|.
TGCAGTGCTGGGGACTTCGAGCAGTACTTC
CSAGDFEQYF
>TRBJ2-7|TRBV4-2|TRBD2|few
TGTGCCAGCAGCCAAGGAGCGGGAGGGCCATACGAGCAGTACTTC
CASSQGAGGPYEQYF
>TRBJ2-1|TRBV28|TRBD1|.
TGTGCCAGCAGTCCGGGGGACAGGGAATTCTTC
CASSPGDREFF
>TRBJ2-6|TRBV7-9|TRBD1|once
TGTGCCAGCAGCTTAGGGCAGGGGGCGCTTGGGGCCAACGTCCTGACTTTC
CASSLGQGALGANVLTF
>TRBJ2-3|TRBV29-1|TRBD1|.
TGCAGCGTCTTAGGACAGGACAACACAGATACGCAGTATTTT
CSVLGQDNTDTQYF
>TRBJ2-7|TRBV11-3|TRBD2|.
TGTGCCAGCAGCCTAGCGGAGGAGGTCTGGGAGCAGTACTTC
CASSLAEEVWEQYF
>TRBJ2-5|TRBV9|.|.
TGTGCCAGCAGTGGAACCAGGGAGACCCAGTACTTC
CASSGTRETQYF
>TRBJ2-5|TRBV19|TRBD2|.
TGTGCCAGTAGTCTTTTAGCGGGAATAGAGACCCAGTACTTC
CASSLLAGIETQYF
>TRBJ2-1|TRBV29-1|.|.
TGCAGCGTTGAGGGATACTACAATGAGCAGTTCTTC
CSVEGYYNEQFF
>TRBJ2-7|TRBV13|.|.
TGTGCCAGCAGCTTTGAGACGGACTCAAGGTCCTACGAGCAGTACTTC
CASSFETDSRSYEQYF
>TRBJ2-5|TRBV7-9|.|.
TGTGCCAGCAGCTTGGACAGTCCCATCCAGTACTTC
CASSLDSPIQYF
>TRBJ2-2|TRBV19|.|few
TGTGCCAGTAGTATAGCTTCCGGGGAGCTGTTTTTT
CASSIASGELFF
>TRBJ1-1|TRBV29-1|.|.
TGCAGCGTTGAAGATCGGCTGAACACTGAAGCTTTCTTT
CSVEDRLNTEAFF
>TRBJ1-5|TRBV21-1|.|.
TGTGCCAGCAGCAATACAAGGACAGGGGGTTTCTTGGGGTTAGCCCGACGTGATCAGCCCCAGCATTTT
CASSNTRTGGFLGLARRDQPQHF
>TRBJ1-4|TRBV28|.|.
TGTGCCAGCAGTTCTCCCCGAGGGAGGGAGGATGAAAAACTGTTTTTT
CASSSPRGREDEKLFF
>TRBJ2-7|TRBV28|TRBD1|.
TGTGCCAGCAGCCTCGGACAGGGGGCAACCTACGAGCAGTACTTC
CASSLGQGATYEQYF
>TRBJ2-1|TRBV21-1|.|.
TGTGCCAGCAGTCACCCGGGACCGCGGAATGAGCAGTTCTTC
CASSHPGPRNEQFF
>TRBJ1-1|TRBV18|TRBD1|.
TGTGCCAGCTCACACCGGGACAGCGACACTGAAGCTTTCTTT
CASSHRDSDTEAFF
>TRBJ2-1|TRBV2|.|.
TGTGCCAGCAGTGAATTGGGGTCTAACGAAAACTACAATGAGCAGTTCTTC
CASSELGSNENYNEQFF
>TRBJ2-7|TRBV11-2|TRBD2|.
TGTGCCAGCAGCGGACTAGCGGGAGCTTACGAGCAGTACTTC
CASSGLAGAYEQYF